These 7 T cell receptor beta chains originate from one sample sequenced in a study of blood T cells in healthy people across ages. Next came a second PCR, run for about 6 to 12 cycles, which used a sample-barcoded 5' primer along with a J-beta primer mix. One entry per CDR3 protein results from TCRdb running MiXCR on the 5' RACE reads. The data hold about 730,000 distinct CDR3 sequences, with roughly 44% observed a single time. The specimen sequenced was blood. The receptor set was obtained from an older woman in good health.

This chain joins TRBV20-1 and TRBJ2-5; no firm D call. The ends were cut back, 3 bases at V and 0 bases at J, with 5 bases in the middle. The CDR3 runs to 12 residues. Germline CDR1 is DFQATT and CDR2 is SNEGSKA (reference sequence). The CDR3 bases are TGCAGTGCTAGGGTATACCAAGAGACCCAGTACTTC. Translation: CSARVYQETQYF.

This chain links TRBV7-8 with TRBJ2-5; D may match TRBD1 or TRBD2 (6 bases each). This CDR3 has 15 residues. The germline V gene encodes CDR1 SGHVS and CDR2 FQNEAQ. Trimming stripped 5 bases from V and 11 bases from J, with 24 bases between. Here the CDR3 DNA reads TGTGCCAGCAGCCCCGGGAACAGGGCGACTCGGGAGCAGTACTTC. This gives the protein CASSPGNRATREQYF.

This clonotype was counted ten times or more. The chain couples TRBV3-1 to TRBJ2-7, with D unresolved. The germline CDR1 and CDR2 sequences are LGHDT and YNNKEL (reference sequence). The V end was cut by 3 bases, the J end by 1 base, with 1 base between. CDR3 size: 11 residues. CDR3: CASSQSYEQYF. The CDR3 coding sequence is TGTGCCAGCAGCCAGTCCTACGAGCAGTACTTC.

To note about this clonotype: The junction does not match germline at one end; this may be a read error. This chain connects TRBV6-2 or TRBV6-3 to TRBJ2-3; 12 nucleotides agree with TRBD2. Germline V gene sequence: CDR1 MNHEY, CDR2 SVGEGT. The CDR3 is 19 residues long. The CDR3 here is CASSDTGGLAGFSIDTQYF. The DNA of the CDR3 is TGTGCCAGCAGCGACACGGGGGGACTAGCGGGCTTTAGCATAGATACGCAGTATTTT.

The rearrangement links TRBV3-1 to TRBJ2-7; 8 bases match TRBD2. From germline, CDR1 is LGHDT and CDR2 YNNKEL (reference sequence). The CDR3 runs 19 residues. After removal of 2 bases from V and 4 bases from J, the junction contained 19 bases not matched to a gene. CDR3 coding DNA: TGTGCCAGCAGCCAATCGGTCGGCAGGGGCCTAAGCGGGAGATACGAGCAGTACTTC. This gives the protein CASSQSVGRGLSGRYEQYF.

V and J are TRBV14 and TRBJ2-4; 11 nucleotides agree with TRBD1. The CDR3 is 13 residues long. The V segment lost 5 bases and the J segment 14 bases; nucleotides outside the gene matches: 8. Germline CDR1 reads SGHDN; CDR2 reads FVKESK. CDR3 protein: CASSWGQGGEEYF. The CDR3 DNA reads TGTGCCAGCAGCTGGGGACAGGGGGGTGAGGAGTACTTC.

This chain connects TRBV20-1 to TRBJ1-6; D possibly corresponds to TRBD1 (5 bases). Trimming left V 2 bases short and J 8 bases short, with 19 bases between. The CDR3 consists of 16 residues. CDR1 is DFQATT and CDR2 is SNEGSKA in the germline V gene (reference sequence). In nucleotides, the CDR3 is TGCAGTGCTAGAAGAGCCTCCGGGACCCCAGATTCACCCCTCCACTTT. As protein: CSARRASGTPDSPLHF.